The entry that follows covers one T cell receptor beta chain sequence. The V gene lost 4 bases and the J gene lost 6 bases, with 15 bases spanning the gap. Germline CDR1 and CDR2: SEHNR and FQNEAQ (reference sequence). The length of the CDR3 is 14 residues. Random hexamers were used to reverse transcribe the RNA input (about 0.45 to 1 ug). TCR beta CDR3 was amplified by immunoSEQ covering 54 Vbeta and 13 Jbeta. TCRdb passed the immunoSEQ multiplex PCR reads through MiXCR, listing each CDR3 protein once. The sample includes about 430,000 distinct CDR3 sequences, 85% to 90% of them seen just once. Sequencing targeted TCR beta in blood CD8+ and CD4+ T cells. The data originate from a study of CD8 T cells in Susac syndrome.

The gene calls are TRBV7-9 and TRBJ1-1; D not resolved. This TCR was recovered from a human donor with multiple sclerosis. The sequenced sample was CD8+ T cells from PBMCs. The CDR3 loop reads CASSSVAGPSEAFF. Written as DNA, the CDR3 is TGTGCCAGCAGCTCCGTCGCCGGGCCGTCTGAAGCTTTCTTT.